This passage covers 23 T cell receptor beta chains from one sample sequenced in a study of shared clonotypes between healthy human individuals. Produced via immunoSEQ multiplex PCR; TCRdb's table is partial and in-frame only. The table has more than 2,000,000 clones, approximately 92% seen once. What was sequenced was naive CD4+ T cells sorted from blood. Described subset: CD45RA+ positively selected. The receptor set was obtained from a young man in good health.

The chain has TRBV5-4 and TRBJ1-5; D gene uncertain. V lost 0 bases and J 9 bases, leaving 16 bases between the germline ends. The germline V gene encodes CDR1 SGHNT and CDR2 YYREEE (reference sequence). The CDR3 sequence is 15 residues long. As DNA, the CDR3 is TGTGCCAGCAGCTTGGGAGGCTCCCCGGCATCGCCCCAGCATTTT. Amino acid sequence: CASSLGGSPASPQHF.

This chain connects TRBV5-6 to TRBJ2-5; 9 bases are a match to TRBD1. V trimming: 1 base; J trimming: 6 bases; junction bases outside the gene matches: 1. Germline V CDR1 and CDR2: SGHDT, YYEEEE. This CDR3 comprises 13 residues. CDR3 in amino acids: CASSLTGGQTQYF. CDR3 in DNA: TGTGCCAGCAGCTTGACAGGGGGCCAGACCCAGTACTTC.

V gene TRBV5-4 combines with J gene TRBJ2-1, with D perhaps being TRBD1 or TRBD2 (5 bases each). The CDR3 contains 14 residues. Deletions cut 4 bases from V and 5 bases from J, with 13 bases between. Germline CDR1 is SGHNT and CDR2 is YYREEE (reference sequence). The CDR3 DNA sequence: TGTGCCAGCAGCCGTTCCGGGACCCACAATGAGCAGTTCTTC. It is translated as CASSRSGTHNEQFF.

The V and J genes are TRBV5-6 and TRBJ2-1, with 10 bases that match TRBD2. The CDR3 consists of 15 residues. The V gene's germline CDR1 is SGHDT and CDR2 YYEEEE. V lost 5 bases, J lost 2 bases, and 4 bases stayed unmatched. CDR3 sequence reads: CASSPGTSAYNEQFF. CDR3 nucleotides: TGTGCCAGCAGTCCCGGGACTAGCGCCTACAATGAGCAGTTCTTC.

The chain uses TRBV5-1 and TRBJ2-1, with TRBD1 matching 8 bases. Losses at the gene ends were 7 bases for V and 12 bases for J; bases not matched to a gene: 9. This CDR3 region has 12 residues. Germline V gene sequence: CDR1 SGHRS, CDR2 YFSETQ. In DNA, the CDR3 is TGCGCCAGCGGAGAAGGACAGGGATTGCAGTTCTTC. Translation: CASGEGQGLQFF.

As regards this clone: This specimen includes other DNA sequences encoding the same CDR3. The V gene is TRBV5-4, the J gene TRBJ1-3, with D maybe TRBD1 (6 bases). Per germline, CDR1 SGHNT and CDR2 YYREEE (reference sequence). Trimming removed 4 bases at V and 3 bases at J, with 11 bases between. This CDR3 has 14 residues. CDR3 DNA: TGTGCCAGCAGCCTACAGGGAGGTGGAAACACCATATATTTT. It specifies CASSLQGGGNTIYF. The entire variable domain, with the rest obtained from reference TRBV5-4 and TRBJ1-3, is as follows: ETGVTQSPTHLIKTRGQQVTLRCSSQSGHNTVSWYQQALGQGPQFIFQYYREEENGRGNFPPRFSGLQFPNYSSELNVNALELDDSALYLCASSLQGGGNTIYFGEGSWLTVV.

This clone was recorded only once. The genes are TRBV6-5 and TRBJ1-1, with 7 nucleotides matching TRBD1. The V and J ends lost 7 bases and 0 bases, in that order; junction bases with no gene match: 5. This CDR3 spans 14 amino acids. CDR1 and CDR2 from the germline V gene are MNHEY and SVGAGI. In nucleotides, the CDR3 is TGTGCCAGCACCACGGACAGGTTGAACACTGAAGCTTTCTTT. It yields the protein CASTTDRLNTEAFF.

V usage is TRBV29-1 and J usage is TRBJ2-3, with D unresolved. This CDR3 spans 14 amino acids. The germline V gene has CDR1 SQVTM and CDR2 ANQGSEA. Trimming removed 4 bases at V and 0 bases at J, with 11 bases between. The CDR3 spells CSVADGSSTDTQYF. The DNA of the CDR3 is TGCAGCGTTGCGGACGGGTCAAGCACAGATACGCAGTATTTT.

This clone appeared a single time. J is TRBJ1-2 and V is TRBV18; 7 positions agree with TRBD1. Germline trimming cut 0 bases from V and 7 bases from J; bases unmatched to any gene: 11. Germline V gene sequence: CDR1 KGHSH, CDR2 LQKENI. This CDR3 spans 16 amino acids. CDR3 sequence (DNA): TGTGCCAGCTCACCACCGATCTCAGGGGGAAGGGCTGGCTACACCTTC. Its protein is CASSPPISGGRAGYTF.

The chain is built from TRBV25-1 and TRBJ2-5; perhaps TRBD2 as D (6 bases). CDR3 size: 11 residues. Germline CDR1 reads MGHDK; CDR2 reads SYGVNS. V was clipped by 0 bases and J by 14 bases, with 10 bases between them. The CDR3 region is CASSEYGTPYF. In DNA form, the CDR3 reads TGTGCCAGCAGTGAATATGGGACTCCCTACTTC. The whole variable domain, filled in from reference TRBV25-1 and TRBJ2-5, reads EADIYQTPRYLVIGTGKKITLECSQTMGHDKMYWYQQDPGMELHLIHYSYGVNSTEKGDLSSESTVSRIRTEHFPLTLESARPSHTSQYLCASSEYGTPYFGPGTRLLVL.

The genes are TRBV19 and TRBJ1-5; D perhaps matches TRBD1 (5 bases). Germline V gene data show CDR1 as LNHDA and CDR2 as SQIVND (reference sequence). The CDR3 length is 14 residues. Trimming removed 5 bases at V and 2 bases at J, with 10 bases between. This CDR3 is CASSPQTGNQPQHF. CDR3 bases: TGTGCCAGTAGTCCCCAGACAGGCAATCAGCCCCAGCATTTT.

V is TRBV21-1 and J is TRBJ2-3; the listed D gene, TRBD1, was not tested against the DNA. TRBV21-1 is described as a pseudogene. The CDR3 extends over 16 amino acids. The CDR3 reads CASSPHRDTITDTQYF. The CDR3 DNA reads TGTGCCAGCAGCCCTCACCGGGACACTATCACAGATACGCAGTATTTT.

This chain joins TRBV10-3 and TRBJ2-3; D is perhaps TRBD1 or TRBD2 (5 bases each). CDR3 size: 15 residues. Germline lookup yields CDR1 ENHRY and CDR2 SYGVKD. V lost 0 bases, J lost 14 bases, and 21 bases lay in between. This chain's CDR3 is CAISESPGQGVVGYF. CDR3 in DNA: TGTGCCATCAGTGAGTCTCCGGGTCAGGGAGTTGTTGGGTATTTT.

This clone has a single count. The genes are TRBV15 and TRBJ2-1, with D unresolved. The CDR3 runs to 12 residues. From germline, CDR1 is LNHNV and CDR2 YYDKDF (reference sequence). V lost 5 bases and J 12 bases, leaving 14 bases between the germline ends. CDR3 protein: CATSLDGLGQFF. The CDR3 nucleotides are TGTGCCACCAGCTTAGACGGGCTGGGGCAGTTCTTC.

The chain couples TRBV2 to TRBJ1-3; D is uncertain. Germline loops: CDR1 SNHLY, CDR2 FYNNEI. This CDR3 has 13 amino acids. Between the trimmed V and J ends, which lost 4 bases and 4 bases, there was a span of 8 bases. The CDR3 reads CASSVVDGNTIYF. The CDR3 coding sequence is TGTGCCAGCAGTGTAGTAGACGGAAACACCATATATTTT.

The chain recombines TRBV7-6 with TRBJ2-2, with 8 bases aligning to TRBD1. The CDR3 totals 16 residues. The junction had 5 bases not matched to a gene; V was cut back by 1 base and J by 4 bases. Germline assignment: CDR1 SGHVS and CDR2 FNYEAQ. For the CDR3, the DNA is TGTGCCAGCAGCTTAGGTCAGGGGGCGGTCACCGGGGAGCTGTTTTTT. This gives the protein CASSLGQGAVTGELFF.

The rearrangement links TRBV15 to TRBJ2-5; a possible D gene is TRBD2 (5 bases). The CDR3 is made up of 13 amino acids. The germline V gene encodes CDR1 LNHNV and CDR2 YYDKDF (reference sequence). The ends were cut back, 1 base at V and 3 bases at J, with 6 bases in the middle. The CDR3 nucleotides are TGTGCCACCAGCAGAGCGCGGGAAGAGACCCAGTACTTC. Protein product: CATSRAREETQYF.

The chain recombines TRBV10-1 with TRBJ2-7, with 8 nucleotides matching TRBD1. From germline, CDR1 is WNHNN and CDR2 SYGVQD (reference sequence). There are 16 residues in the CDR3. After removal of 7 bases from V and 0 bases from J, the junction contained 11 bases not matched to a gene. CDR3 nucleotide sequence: TGCGCCAGCACTTGGACAGGGATTACCAACTCCTACGAGCAGTACTTC. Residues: CASTWTGITNSYEQYF.

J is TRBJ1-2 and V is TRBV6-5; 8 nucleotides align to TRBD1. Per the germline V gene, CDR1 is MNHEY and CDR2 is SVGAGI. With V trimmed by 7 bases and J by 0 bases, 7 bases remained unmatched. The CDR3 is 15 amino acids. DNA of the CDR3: TGTGCCAGCACCCGACAGGGGCCATCTAACTATGGCTACACCTTC. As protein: CASTRQGPSNYGYTF.

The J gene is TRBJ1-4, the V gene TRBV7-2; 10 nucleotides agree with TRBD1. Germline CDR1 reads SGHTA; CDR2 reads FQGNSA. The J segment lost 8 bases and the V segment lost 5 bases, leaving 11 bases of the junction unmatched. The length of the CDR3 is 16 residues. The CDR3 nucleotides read TGTGCCAGCAGCGGAGGACAGGGGGGGTTACGAGAAAAACTGTTTTTT. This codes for CASSGGQGGLREKLFF. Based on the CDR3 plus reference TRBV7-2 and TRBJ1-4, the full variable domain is GAGVSQSPSNKVTEKGKDVELRCDPISGHTALYWYRQSLGQGLEFLIYFQGNSAPDKSGLPSDRFSAERTGGSVSTLTIQRTQQEDSAVYLCASSGGQGGLREKLFFGSGTQLSVL.

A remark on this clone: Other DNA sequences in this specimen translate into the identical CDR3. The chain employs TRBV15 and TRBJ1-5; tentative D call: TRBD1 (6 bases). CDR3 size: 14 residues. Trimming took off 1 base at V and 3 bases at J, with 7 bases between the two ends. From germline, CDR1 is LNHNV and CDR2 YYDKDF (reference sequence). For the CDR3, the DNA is TGTGCCACCAGCAGAGGACAGGTCAATCAGCCCCAGCATTTT. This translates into CATSRGQVNQPQHF.

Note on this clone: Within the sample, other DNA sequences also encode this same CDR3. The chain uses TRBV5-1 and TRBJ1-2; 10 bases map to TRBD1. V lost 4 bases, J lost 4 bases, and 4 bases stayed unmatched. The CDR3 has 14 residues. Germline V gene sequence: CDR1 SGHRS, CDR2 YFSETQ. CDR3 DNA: TGCGCCAGCAGCCCGGGACAGGGGAGCTATGGCTACACCTTC. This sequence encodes CASSPGQGSYGYTF. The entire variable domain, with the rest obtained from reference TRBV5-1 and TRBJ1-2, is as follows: KAGVTQTPRYLIKTRGQQVTLSCSPISGHRSVSWYQQTPGQGLQFLFEYFSETQRNKGNFPGRFSGRQFSNSRSEMNVSTLELGDSALYLCASSPGQGSYGYTFGSGTRLTVV.

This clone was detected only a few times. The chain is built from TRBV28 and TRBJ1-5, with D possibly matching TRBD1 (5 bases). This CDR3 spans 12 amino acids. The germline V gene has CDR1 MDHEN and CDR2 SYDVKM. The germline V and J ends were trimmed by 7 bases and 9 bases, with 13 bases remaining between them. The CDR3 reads CASTRRGMPQHF. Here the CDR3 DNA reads TGTGCCAGCACCCGCCGGGGGATGCCCCAGCATTTT. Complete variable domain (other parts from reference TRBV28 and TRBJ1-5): DVKVTQSSRYLVKRTGEKVFLECVQDMDHENMFWYRQDPGLGLRLIYFSYDVKMKEKGDIPEGYSVSREKKERFSLILESASTNQTSMYLCASTRRGMPQHFGDGTRLSIL.